A single sample is the source of the 13 T cell receptor beta chains below, sequenced in a study of T cells in narcolepsy. Libraries were prepared by immunoSEQ multiplex PCR; TCRdb keeps only in-frame clonotypes and omits some of them. The profile shows more than 20,000 clones, more than 65% of them singletons. The sequencing input was memory (CD45RA-) CD4+ T cells from blood. The receptors shown here come from a human donor in good health.

V gene TRBV7-8 combines with J gene TRBJ2-5, with 8 bases fitting TRBD2. The CDR3 totals 15 residues. The ends lost 3 bases at V and 2 bases at J; junction bases unmatched: 5. Looked up from germline, CDR1 is SGHVS and CDR2 is FQNEAQ. Here the CDR3 reads CASSFQRERQETQYF. CDR3 DNA: TGTGCCAGCAGCTTTCAGCGGGAGAGACAAGAGACCCAGTACTTC.

The chain recombines TRBV29-1 with TRBJ1-1; D possibly corresponds to TRBD1 (6 bases). The V end was cut by 7 bases, the J end by 4 bases, with 13 bases between. CDR3 length: 12 amino acids. Germline CDR1 is SQVTM and CDR2 is ANQGSEA. DNA for the CDR3: TGCAGCGGCAGGGGTTTTGCCACTGAAGCTTTCTTT. Translation: CSGRGFATEAFF. Full variable domain (remainder filled in from reference TRBV29-1 and TRBJ1-1): SAVISQKPSRDICQRGTSLTIQCQVDSQVTMMFWYRQQPGQSLTLIATANQGSEATYESGFVIDKFPISRPNLTFSTLTVSNMSPEDSSIYLCSGRGFATEAFFGQGTRLTVV.

The chain combines TRBV11-2 with TRBJ2-2; 8 positions agree with TRBD1. Per the germline V gene, CDR1 is SGHAT and CDR2 is FQNNGV. The length of the CDR3 is 13 residues. The V and J ends lost 4 bases and 9 bases, in that order; junction bases with no gene match: 4. The CDR3 reads CASSSIRGRELFF. CDR3 DNA: TGTGCCAGCAGCTCAATCAGGGGGCGGGAGCTGTTTTTT.

This clone was observed a few times. The CDR3 DNA sequence: TGTGCCAGCAGCACCATGGGACAGTCGGGCGGCTACACCTTC. Amino acids: CASSTMGQSGGYTF. The chain uses TRBV25-1 and TRBJ1-2; 7 bases are a match to TRBD1. Per the germline V gene, CDR1 is MGHDK and CDR2 is SYGVNS. The CDR3 is 14 amino acids. J was trimmed by 8 bases and V by 6 bases; bases with no gene match: 12.

The chain joins TRBV10-3 to TRBJ2-2; D is possibly TRBD1 (6 bases). V was shortened by 7 bases and J by 4 bases, with 13 bases between the two germline ends. CDR3 size: 14 residues. CDR1 ENHRY and CDR2 SYGVKD come from the germline V gene. This chain's CDR3 is CAIKEQGLTGELFF. The CDR3 DNA sequence: TGTGCCATCAAGGAACAGGGCCTCACCGGGGAGCTGTTTTTT.

This clone came up once. This chain uses TRBV5-1 with TRBJ2-1; 7 positions agree with TRBD2. The V and J ends lost 0 bases and 6 bases, in that order; junction bases with no gene match: 6. The CDR3 runs to 15 residues. Germline lookup yields CDR1 SGHRS and CDR2 YFSETQ. CDR3 nucleotides: TGCGCCAGCAGCTTGGCCAGGACTAGGAGCAATGAGCAGTTCTTC. Protein product: CASSLARTRSNEQFF.

This chain links TRBV10-3 with TRBJ1-5; 8 nucleotides align to TRBD1. Losses at the gene ends were 2 bases for V and 5 bases for J; bases not matched to a gene: 2. There are 14 residues in the CDR3. Germline loops: CDR1 ENHRY, CDR2 SYGVKD. CDR3 amino acids: CAISEDRGYQPQHF. In nucleotides, the CDR3 is TGTGCCATCAGTGAGGACAGGGGATATCAGCCCCAGCATTTT.

The chain employs TRBV5-1 and TRBJ1-1; unclear D gene. Germline CDR1 is SGHRS and CDR2 is YFSETQ. The V end was cut by 0 bases, the J end by 5 bases, with 20 bases between. The CDR3 is 17 residues long. CDR3 nucleotides: TGCGCCAGCAGCTTGGTAGGGTTTGGCAGTCAGTGGACTGAAGCTTTCTTT. As protein: CASSLVGFGSQWTEAFF. The full variable domain, rest sourced from reference TRBV5-1 and TRBJ1-1, is KAGVTQTPRYLIKTRGQQVTLSCSPISGHRSVSWYQQTPGQGLQFLFEYFSETQRNKGNFPGRFSGRQFSNSRSEMNVSTLELGDSALYLCASSLVGFGSQWTEAFFGQGTRLTVV.

The chain is built from TRBV7-2 and TRBJ2-7; 10 bases are shared with TRBD1. CDR3 length: 14 amino acids. Germline CDR1 and CDR2: SGHTA and FQGNSA. V dropped 4 bases and J dropped 5; count of bases not matched to a gene: 5. The CDR3 DNA sequence: TGTGCCAGCAGCTGGGGGACAGGGGACAACGAGCAGTACTTC. It yields the protein CASSWGTGDNEQYF.

This chain joins TRBV10-3 and TRBJ1-5, with D unresolved. Trimming pared 0 bases from V and 2 bases from J, leaving 2 bases between. Germline CDR1 reads ENHRY; CDR2 reads SYGVKD. The CDR3 runs 13 residues. CDR3 residues: CAISESGNQPQHF. CDR3 DNA: TGTGCCATCAGTGAGTCGGGCAATCAGCCCCAGCATTTT.

In its sample, this clone was seen a few times. The rearrangement joins TRBV4-3 to TRBJ2-5; 8 positions agree with TRBD2. This CDR3 has 16 residues. Germline loops: CDR1 LGHNA, CDR2 YSLEER. The V gene end was trimmed by 0 bases and the J gene end by 1 base; junction bases not matched to a gene: 4. CDR3 DNA sequence: TGCGCCAGCAGCCAAGATGGCGGGGGGTCCCAAGAGACCCAGTACTTC. Amino acid sequence: CASSQDGGGSQETQYF.

The chain employs TRBV29-1 and TRBJ2-7; the match to TRBD2 covers 13 bases. Germline values: CDR1 SQVTM, CDR2 ANQGSEA. The CDR3 covers 14 residues. Trimming cost V 6 bases and J 3 bases; bases outside gene matches: 5. DNA of the CDR3: TGCAGCGTGCGGACTAGCGGGAGCGGCTACGAGCAGTACTTC. This sequence encodes CSVRTSGSGYEQYF.

The rearrangement uses TRBV5-6 and TRBJ2-1; TRBD2 aligns across 10 bases. The CDR3 spans 18 residues. Trimming removed 4 bases from V and 2 bases from J; junction bases left unmatched: 12. CDR1 SGHDT and CDR2 YYEEEE come from the germline V gene. CDR3 sequence reads: CASSPPEGLAGAYNEQFF. The CDR3, as DNA: TGTGCCAGCAGCCCCCCGGAGGGGCTAGCGGGGGCCTACAATGAGCAGTTCTTC.